This is a list of T cell receptor beta chains from one sample in a study of identical twins. TCRdb fed the 5' RACE reads into MiXCR, producing one record per CDR3 protein. The sample lists fewer than 500,000 distinct CDR3 sequences; around 15% were seen once. Another study also made use of these data, one on yellow fever vaccine responses in identical twins.

The sequencing sample was made of CD4+ T cells sorted from blood. These receptors were taken from a woman between 18 and 30 years old in good health. The CDR3 runs from the conserved cysteine through the conserved F or W. Each record gives: V gene, J gene, CDR3 protein.

TRBV5-1,TRBJ2-5,CASSYRETSGDETQYF
TRBV20-1,TRBJ2-7,CSAAPPGAREQYF
TRBV11-1,TRBJ2-1,CASSSPGLGGISYNEQFF
TRBV28,TRBJ1-2,CASSLKDNYGYTF
TRBV11-2,TRBJ2-5,CASSSPSQGWETQYF
TRBV3-1,TRBJ2-1,CASSRFQGGLYNEQFF
TRBV6-2/TRBV6-3,TRBJ2-7,CASTTMVGRNSYEQYF
TRBV11-2,TRBJ1-2,CASTTPQGASFGGYTF
TRBV18,TRBJ2-1,CASSPTWGGKNEQFF
TRBV6-2/TRBV6-3,TRBJ1-5,CASREGQSLNQPQHF
TRBV7-2,TRBJ2-7,CASSLTGTGMGQYF
TRBV29-1,TRBJ2-6,CSVLLRDSGANVLTF
TRBV4-3,TRBJ2-3,CASSSAAGFSDTQYF
TRBV4-3,TRBJ2-1,CASSLSILDRGDEQFF
TRBV6-5,TRBJ2-7,CASRRYSYEQYF
TRBV27,TRBJ2-1,CASSTSLAEQFF
TRBV2,TRBJ2-7,CASSSVTSGRALYEQYF
TRBV4-3,TRBJ2-7,CASSQDGSGFSYEQYF
TRBV20-1,TRBJ1-3,CSARDMAGGSSGNTIYF
TRBV5-1,TRBJ2-5,CASSLANTGALGTQYF
TRBV5-1,TRBJ2-1,CASSLVGLAVSYNEQFF
TRBV12-3/TRBV12-4,TRBJ1-2,CASTGPTGAEDYGYTF
TRBV10-3,TRBJ2-1,CAISDPNRGHEQFF
TRBV5-1,TRBJ2-2,CASSLIRGHGTGELFF
TRBV11-3,TRBJ1-6,CASSLQNNSPLHF
TRBV10-3,TRBJ1-1,CAISGGDRGNTEAFF